This T cell receptor beta chain was recorded in a study of blood T cells in healthy people across ages. Study-wide context: For every two T cells, template switching captured about one barcoded beta molecule. Study-level results: Age showed a roughly linear inverse relationship with TCR beta diversity per million T cells.

Healthy Caucasian individuals from Russia aged 6 to 90 were enrolled as donors. The length of the CDR3 is 14 residues. Trimming shortened V by 0 bases and J by 1 base, and 7 bases separated the two germline ends. Germline CDR1 is LGHDT and CDR2 is YNNKEL (reference sequence). This clonotype has just a few counts. Its antigen is not known. Next came a second PCR, run for about 7 to 11 cycles, which used a sample-barcoded 5' primer along with a J-beta primer mix. MiXCR was run by TCRdb on the 5' RACE reads, yielding one entry per CDR3 protein. The profile shows approximately 730,000 distinct CDR3 sequences, about 55% of them singletons.

The V call is TRBV3-1, the J call TRBJ2-7, with D unresolved. Sequencing used blood. The TCR comes from an elderly man in good health. The CDR3 region has the DNA TGTGCCAGCAGCCAAGATCGGGTGTCCTACGAGCAGTACTTC. The encoded protein is CASSQDRVSYEQYF.